This T cell receptor beta chain emerged from a study of blood T cells in healthy people across ages. The V gene's germline CDR1 is SGHRS and CDR2 YFSETQ. This CDR3 comprises 14 residues. Note on this clonotype: Sequence at one end of the junction differs from germline and may be a read error.

Alongside a J-beta primer mix, a sample-barcoded 5' primer served in a second PCR lasting about 6 to 11 cycles. TCRdb independently ran MiXCR on the 5' RACE reads; one entry per CDR3 protein. Of around 670,000 distinct CDR3 sequences in the sample, about 30% were seen once. The specimen sequenced was blood. This rearrangement joins TRBV5-1 to TRBJ1-1; D is ambiguous. The receptor was isolated from a woman over 75 in good health. The CDR3 DNA follows: TGCGCCGGCAGCTTGGTAGATGTGAACACTGAAGCTTTCTTT. It encodes CAGSLVDVNTEAFF.